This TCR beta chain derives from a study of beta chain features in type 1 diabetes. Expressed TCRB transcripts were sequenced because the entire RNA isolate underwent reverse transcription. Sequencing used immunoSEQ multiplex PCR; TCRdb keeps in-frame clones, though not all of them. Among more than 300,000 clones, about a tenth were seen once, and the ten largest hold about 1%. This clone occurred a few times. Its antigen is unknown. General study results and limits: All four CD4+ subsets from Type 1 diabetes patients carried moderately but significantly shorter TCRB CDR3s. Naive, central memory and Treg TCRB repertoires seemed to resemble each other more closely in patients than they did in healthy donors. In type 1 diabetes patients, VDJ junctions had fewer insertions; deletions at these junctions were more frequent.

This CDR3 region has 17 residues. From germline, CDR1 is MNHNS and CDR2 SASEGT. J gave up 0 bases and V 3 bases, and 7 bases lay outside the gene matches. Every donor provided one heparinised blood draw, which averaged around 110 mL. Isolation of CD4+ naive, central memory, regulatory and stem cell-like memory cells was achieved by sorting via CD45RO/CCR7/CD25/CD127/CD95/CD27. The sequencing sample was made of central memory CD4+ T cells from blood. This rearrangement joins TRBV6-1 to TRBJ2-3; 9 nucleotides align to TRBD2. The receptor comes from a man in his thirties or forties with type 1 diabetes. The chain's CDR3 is CASSDVSGGVSTDTQYF. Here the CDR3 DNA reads TGTGCCAGCAGTGACGTTAGCGGGGGTGTTAGCACAGATACGCAGTATTTT.